This T cell receptor (beta chain) was recorded in a study of vaccination effects on CD4 cells after COVID-19. Viral peptide pool expansion of antigen-specific CD4+ T cells preceded sequencing in the ViraFEST assay. The culture ran for 10 days, and then CD4+ T cells were isolated. Confirmation by PCR established that the person had SARS-CoV-2 infection between March and December 2020. It was an HIV-1 Nef peptide pool that made up the negative control culture. IL-2 medium took the place of half the medium on both days 3 and 7. Germline assignment: CDR1 LNHDA and CDR2 SQIVND (reference sequence). V lost 1 base to trimming and J lost 6 bases, with 9 bases between them. This CDR3 comprises 14 residues. General study findings and limits: After vaccination, spike-reactive clones in convalescents were mostly new vaccine-induced clones.

The repertoire was sequenced with immunoSEQ multiplex PCR; TCRdb's copy has only in-frame clones and lacks some. This sample has about 70,000 clones, with around 72% found just once. In regard to this clone: Antigen unknown.

The chain joins TRBV19 to TRBJ2-2; unclear D gene. This TCR derives from a human donor who had a prior SARS-CoV-2 infection. The material was CD4+ T cells from PBMCs cultured with HIV peptides, obtained before COVID-19 vaccination. As for subset: HIV-1 Nef peptide pool negative control/reference culture. In DNA, the CDR3 is TGTGCCAGTAGTATAGGTGCTGGGGCCGGGGAGCTGTTTTTT. Translation: CASSIGAGAGELFF.